This note documents a single T cell receptor beta chain sequence. This clone came up once. The antigen it binds to is not known. No base-level quality is on record; no much larger clone is a single base apart. In total, roughly 710 healthy bone marrow donors made up the cohort. At the time of sampling, all cohort members were nominally healthy, though unrecorded immune exposures were likely present. The donor tested CMV seronegative, placing the donor among the roughly 350 seronegative members of the cohort. Every donor gave a peripheral blood sample, and the peripheral blood mononuclear cells from that sample were used for TCR beta sequencing. Genomic DNA extraction from the blood cell samples was performed with the Qiagen DNeasy Blood Extraction Kit. Libraries were constructed by the immunoSEQ multiplex PCR assay. The multiplex PCR relied on a mix of 60 forward primers for TCR Vbeta segments and 13 reverse primers for TCR Jbeta segments. Amplification of the CDR3 region of rearranged TCR beta genes was performed with a multiplex PCR assay on genomic DNA. The Illumina HiSeq System was used to sequence the amplified TCR beta libraries as 87-base-pair reads. The authors processed their data as follows. Across the roughly 600 repertoires, a later analysis counted some 80 million unique TCR beta chains, some 11 million of which were shared by at least two donors. To remove PCR and sequencing errors, raw reads were error-corrected and collapsed into unique sequences using a nearest-neighbor algorithm that merged closely related sequences. V, D and J gene segments were assigned by aligning CDR3 sequences to IMGT reference sequences. For a sequence to be retained, a match of at least six nucleotides to both a V gene segment and a J gene segment was required. Rearrangements were classified as productive when the CDR3 lacked stop codons and remained in frame with V and J, and all other rearrangements were classified as non-productive. CDR3 was defined by IMGT convention, running from the second conserved V-encoded cysteine to the conserved J-encoded phenylalanine. The earlier analysis of roughly 590 of the donors excluded sequences that lacked an unambiguous match to a single V gene segment. In an earlier analysis of several hundred of the donors, V segments were called functional above 56.7% productive rearrangements and were called segregating when the between-donor standard deviation exceeded 5%. To diagnose cytomegalovirus status from the catalog of TCR beta chain sequences, a statistical classification framework was built. In a later analysis, TCR nucleotide sequences were compared against IMGT/GENE-DB human TR gene sequences so that V and J genes could be assigned. The TCRdist pipeline was used in a later analysis to assign CDR3 sequences and most-parsimonious VDJ recombination scenarios. In a later analysis, every TCR beta chain was defined by the combination of its CDR3 amino acid sequence and its V-gene family, and reads without a unique V-gene family were dropped. To address suspected cross-contamination and a sequencing artifact, a later analysis removed approximately 600 highly shared, low-generation-probability nucleotide sequences. In a later analysis, a clonal expansion index for each public chain was calculated from normalized within-repertoire ranks of inferred template counts. A later analysis computed generation probabilities with a VDJ recombination model fitted to out-of-frame rearrangements, and checked the results against IGoR. In a later analysis, hypergeometric tests were used to score TCR-TCR, TCR-HLA and TCR-CMV co-occurrence, with a repertoire-size bias correction applied to TCR pairs. To estimate false discovery rates, a later analysis permuted the HLA or CMV assignments 20 times. A later analysis grouped co-occurring TCRs with DBSCAN, adding TCRdist sequence similarity when clustering within HLA-allele-positive subsets. Repertoires with fewer than 30,000 or more than 120,000 public chains, plus five repertoires with anomalous nucleotide sharing, were excluded from co-occurrence clustering. Held by TCRdb, this immuneACCESS table contains in-frame sequences only and omits some clones. Under half of the omission traces to an unresolved V gene where checked; the cause of the rest is unknown. That table supplies the V and J calls and clone size; D and trimming were determined from the DNA. This sample gives about 150,000 clones in total; less than 90% of them show up just once. 1.5% to 2.5% of the sample is held by the ten biggest clonotypes.

CDR1 and CDR2 are drawn from the germline V gene: SGDLS, YYNGEE. The CDR3 goes from the cysteine to the phenylalanine over 14 residues. Only the CDR3 portion is preserved as DNA: 42 bases, with reading frame beginning at the first base. Trimming accounts for 0 bases at V and 10 bases at J, while the number of junction bases matched to no gene is 7. This entry comes from a study of cytomegalovirus exposure and HLA in healthy donors (dated by TCRdb to about 2017). Context from the whole study: In an earlier analysis of about 560 of the donors, 276 Gb of sequence data and 100 million or so unique TCR beta sequences from 150 million to 200 million T cells were reported. Besides the first cohort of hundreds of subjects, a separate validation cohort made up of 120 or so different subjects was used. In the later analysis, no new phenotypic data were used to find candidate immune exposures; instead, reliance was placed on TCR beta sequences and their occurrence across donors. An earlier analysis of about 600 of the donors used high-throughput TCR beta sequencing to judge whether each TCR beta V gene segment behaved as functional or pseudogenic. An early release that covered around 590 HLA-typed donors contained approximately 320 gigabases of sequencing data and about 84 million unique TCR sequences. The study used immunosequencing to profile the T cell repertoires of more than 650 subjects and linked those repertoires to cytomegalovirus serostatus. To predict cytomegalovirus infection status, the study brought together high-throughput TCR immunosequencing, statistical association of individual TCRs with disease status, and machine learning. A later genetic analysis used genome-wide SNP genotypes for about 55% of the 666 donors, treating that subset as a discovery cohort. About five DR-DQ haplotypes were handled as single units for association and clustering, since linkage in the cohort was strong. Every repertoire in the discovery cohort had been generated on one and the same sequencing platform. The genetic ancestry cluster associated with self-reported Caucasian donors included 80% to 90% of the 300 to 450 genotyped donors. Donor age, sex, ethnicity and CMV serostatus were collected together with the repertoire data. On average, roughly 250,000 unique TCR beta nucleotide sequences were sequenced per donor among roughly 430 genotyped donors of the cohort, with about 17% of those sequences being non-productive. Typing coverage differed by locus: A, B, C, DRB1 and DQB1 were typed in about 629-630 donors, DQA1 in roughly 510, DPA1 in 600 to 610, and DPB1 in 400 to 490. A later analysis re-analyzed previously published TCR beta repertoires from 660 or so donors and added high-resolution HLA genotyping to study TCR occurrence patterns. The study aimed to test whether cataloging public T cell receptors could reveal signatures of past pathogen exposure. HLA typing covered class I and class II loci at four-digit resolution. General findings and caveats noted by the study authors: Correlated functional status among segregating V segments might be attributable to linkage disequilibrium, but an unknown experimental factor could not be ruled out. In a later genetic analysis, fewer N-insertions in productive TCRs were reported among donors in an Asian-associated ancestry cluster than the 666-donor mean. Strong co-occurrence of HLA alleles, especially DR and DQ, made assigning TCR associations to individual alleles difficult. In a later analysis, around 17,000 TCR beta sequences were associated with specific HLA alleles at a false discovery rate of 0.05. In a later analysis, HLA-associated TCR beta chains were found to be more clonally expanded and to have lower generation probabilities than equally common non-associated chains. While some public TCRs were present in many individuals, most TCR sequences turned up only very rarely across donors. A later genetic analysis associated a missense DCLRE1C variant with V-gene and J-gene trimming of TCR beta chains, and an independent cohort replicated the association. The presence/absence analyses assumed that sequencing depth was roughly uniform across donors, and that assumption may not be true. A group of highly shared sequence variants was considered likely to be a technical artifact of the sequencing pipeline. Because counts were too low, roughly 16 rarely observed V segments, including chromosome 9 orphons, were excluded from the earlier analysis of fewer than 650 of the donors. A later analysis found that TCR association rates varied across HLA loci, with DRB1 alleles showing the most associated TCRs and HLA-C alleles the fewest. Because some donors lacked HLA typing at each locus, the association tests relied only on the typed subset. A few of the identified cytomegalovirus-associated TCR beta chains were confirmed in vitro to be specific for cytomegalovirus antigens. In both the original and validation cohorts, the classifier was reported to diagnose cytomegalovirus status with high specificity and sensitivity. According to a later analysis, most CMV-associated TCR beta chains appeared to be HLA-restricted, and the HLA associations seemed to be driven largely by CMV exposure. A later analysis reported that several top co-occurrence clusters appeared linked to parvovirus B19, influenza, CMV and Epstein-Barr virus. The cohort was sequenced for TCR beta chains only, and without alpha or paired-chain data the features that could be detected were limited. A further reported finding was that TCR beta sequences accurately predicted the HLA-A and HLA-B alleles for most subjects in the first cohort. Broadly in line with IMGT annotations, most TCR beta V segments showed up in productive rearrangements about 87% or about 30% of the time in an earlier analysis of some 590 of the donors. The study listed 150 to 200 TCR beta chains as associated with cytomegalovirus. According to the authors, the approach could potentially be generalized to other disease states and immunological phenotypes. The 87-base-pair reads could not distinguish some IMGT-functional V segments, including TRBV6-2 and TRBV6-3, so those segments were excluded. CMV serostatus was the only immune exposure information available for the cohort.

The sample taken for sequencing was PBMCs. The chain employs TRBV9 and TRBJ2-4; 7 junctional bases match TRBD2. This TCR was recovered from a young man in good health and CMV-seronegative. The nucleotide sequence is TGTGCCAGCAGCGTAGGGGGCGGGGGAGGGATTCAGTACTTC. Translated, it gives CASSVGGGGGIQYF.